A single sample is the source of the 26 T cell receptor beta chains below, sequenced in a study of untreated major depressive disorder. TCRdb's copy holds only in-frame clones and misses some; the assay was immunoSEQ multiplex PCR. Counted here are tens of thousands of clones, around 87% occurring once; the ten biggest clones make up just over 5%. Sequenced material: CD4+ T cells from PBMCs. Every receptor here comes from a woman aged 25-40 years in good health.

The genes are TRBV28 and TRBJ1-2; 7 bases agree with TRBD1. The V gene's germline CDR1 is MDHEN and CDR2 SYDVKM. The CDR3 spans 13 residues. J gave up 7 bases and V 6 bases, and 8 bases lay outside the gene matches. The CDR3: CASSGQDRPGYTF. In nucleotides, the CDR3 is TGTGCCAGCAGCGGACAGGACAGGCCTGGCTACACCTTC.

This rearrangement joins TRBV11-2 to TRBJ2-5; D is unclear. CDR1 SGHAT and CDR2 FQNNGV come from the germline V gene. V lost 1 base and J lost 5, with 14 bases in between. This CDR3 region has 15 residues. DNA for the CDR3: TGTGCCAGCAGCTTAGTAGGCACGGCCGTGGAGACCCAGTACTTC. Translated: CASSLVGTAVETQYF.

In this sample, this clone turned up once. CDR3: CASSYGINYGYTF. DNA for the CDR3: TGTGCCAGCAGTTACGGCATTAACTATGGCTACACCTTC. The chain is built from TRBV28 and TRBJ1-2, with D hard to call. Deletions cut 4 bases from V and 1 base from J, with 7 bases between. Per germline, CDR1 MDHEN and CDR2 SYDVKM. The CDR3 sequence is 13 residues long.

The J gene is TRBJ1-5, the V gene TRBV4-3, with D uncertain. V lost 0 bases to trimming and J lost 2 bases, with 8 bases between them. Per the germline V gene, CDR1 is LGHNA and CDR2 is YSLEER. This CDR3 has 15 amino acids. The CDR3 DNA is TGCGCCAGCAGCCAAGAAGCGACACGCAATCAGCCCCAGCATTTT. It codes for CASSQEATRNQPQHF.

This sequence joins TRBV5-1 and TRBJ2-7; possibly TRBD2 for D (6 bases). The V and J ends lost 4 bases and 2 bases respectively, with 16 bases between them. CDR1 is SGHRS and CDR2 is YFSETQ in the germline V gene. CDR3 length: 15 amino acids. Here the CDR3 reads CASSRAGTHTYEQYF. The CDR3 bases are TGCGCCAGCAGCCGGGCGGGAACACACACCTACGAGCAGTACTTC.

In DNA, the CDR3 is TGTGCCAGCAGCGGCGACGGACAGGGGTCACCCCTCCACTTT. This encodes CASSGDGQGSPLHF. The chain is built from TRBV9 and TRBJ1-6; 9 nucleotides line up with TRBD1. J was trimmed by 10 bases and V by 3 bases; bases with no gene match: 5. In germline, CDR1 is SGDLS, CDR2 YYNGEE. The length of the CDR3 is 14 residues.

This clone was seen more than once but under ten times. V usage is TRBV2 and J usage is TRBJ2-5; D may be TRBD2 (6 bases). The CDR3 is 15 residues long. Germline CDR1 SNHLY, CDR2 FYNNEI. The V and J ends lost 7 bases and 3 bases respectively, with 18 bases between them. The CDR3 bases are TGTGCCAGCATCCAGGACTACTCACTTAAAGAGACCCAGTACTTC. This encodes CASIQDYSLKETQYF.

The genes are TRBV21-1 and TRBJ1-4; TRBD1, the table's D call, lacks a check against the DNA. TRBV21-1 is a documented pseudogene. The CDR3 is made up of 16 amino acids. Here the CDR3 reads CASSKSADREDEKLFF. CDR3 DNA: TGTGCCAGCAGCAAATCTGCGGACAGGGAGGATGAAAAACTGTTTTTT.

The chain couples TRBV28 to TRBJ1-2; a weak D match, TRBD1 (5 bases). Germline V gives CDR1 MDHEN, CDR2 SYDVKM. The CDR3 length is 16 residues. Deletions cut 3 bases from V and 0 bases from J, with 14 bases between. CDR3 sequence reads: CASSFSEGRANYGYTF. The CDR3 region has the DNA TGTGCCAGCAGTTTTAGCGAGGGGCGGGCTAACTATGGCTACACCTTC.

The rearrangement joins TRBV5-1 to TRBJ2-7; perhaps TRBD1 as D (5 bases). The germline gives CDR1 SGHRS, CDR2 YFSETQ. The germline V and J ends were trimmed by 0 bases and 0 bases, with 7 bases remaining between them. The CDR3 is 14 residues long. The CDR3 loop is CASSLATDSYEQYF. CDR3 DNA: TGCGCCAGCAGCTTGGCGACAGACTCCTACGAGCAGTACTTC.

As DNA, the CDR3 is TGTGCCAGCAGTCGCGGGGGCACCGTGAGGGGTGAGCAGTTCTTC. Translated: CASSRGGTVRGEQFF. J is TRBJ2-1 and V is TRBV27, with D maybe TRBD2 (7 bases). The CDR3 contains 15 residues. Germline V gene data show CDR1 as MNHEY and CDR2 as SMNVEV (reference sequence). V lost 5 bases and J lost 9, with 20 bases in between.

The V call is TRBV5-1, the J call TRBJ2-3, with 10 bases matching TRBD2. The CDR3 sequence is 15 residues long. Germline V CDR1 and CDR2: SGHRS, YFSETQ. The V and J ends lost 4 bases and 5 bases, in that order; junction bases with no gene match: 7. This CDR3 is CASSGGTSVEDTQYF. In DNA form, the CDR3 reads TGCGCCAGCAGCGGGGGGACTAGCGTGGAAGATACGCAGTATTTT.

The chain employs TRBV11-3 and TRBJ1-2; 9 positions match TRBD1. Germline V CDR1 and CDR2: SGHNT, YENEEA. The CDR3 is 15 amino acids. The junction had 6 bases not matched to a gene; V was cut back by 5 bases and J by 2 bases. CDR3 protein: CASSGRTGANYGYTF. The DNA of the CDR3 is TGTGCCAGCAGCGGCAGGACAGGGGCCAACTATGGCTACACCTTC. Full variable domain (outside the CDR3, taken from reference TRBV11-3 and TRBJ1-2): EAGVVQSPRYKIIEKKQPVAFWCNPISGHNTLYWYLQNLGQGPELLIRYENEEAVDDSQLPKDRFSAERLKGVDSTLKIQPAELGDSAVYLCASSGRTGANYGYTFGSGTRLTVV.

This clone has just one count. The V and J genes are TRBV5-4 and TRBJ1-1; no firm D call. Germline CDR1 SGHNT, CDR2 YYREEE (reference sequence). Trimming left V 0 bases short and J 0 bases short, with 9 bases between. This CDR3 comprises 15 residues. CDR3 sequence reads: CASSLGAGMNTEAFF. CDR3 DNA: TGTGCCAGCAGCTTGGGGGCCGGCATGAACACTGAAGCTTTCTTT.

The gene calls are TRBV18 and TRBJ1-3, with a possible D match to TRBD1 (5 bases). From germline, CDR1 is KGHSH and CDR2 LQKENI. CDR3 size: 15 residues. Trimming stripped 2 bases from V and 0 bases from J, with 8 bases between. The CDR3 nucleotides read TGTGCCAGCTCACCAGAGGGGAGCTCTGGAAACACCATATATTTT. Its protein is CASSPEGSSGNTIYF.

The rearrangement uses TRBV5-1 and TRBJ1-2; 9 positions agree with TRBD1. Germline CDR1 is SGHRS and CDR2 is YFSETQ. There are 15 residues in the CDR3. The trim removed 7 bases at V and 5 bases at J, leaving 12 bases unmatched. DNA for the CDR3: TGCGCCAGCGGCCTGGGGACAGGGAAGGGGTATGGCTACACCTTC. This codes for CASGLGTGKGYGYTF.

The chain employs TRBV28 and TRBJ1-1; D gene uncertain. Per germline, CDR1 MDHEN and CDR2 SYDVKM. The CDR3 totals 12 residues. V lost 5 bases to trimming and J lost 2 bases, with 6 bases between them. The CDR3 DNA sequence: TGTGCCAGCAGTGGGCAAAACACTGAAGCTTTCTTT. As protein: CASSGQNTEAFF.

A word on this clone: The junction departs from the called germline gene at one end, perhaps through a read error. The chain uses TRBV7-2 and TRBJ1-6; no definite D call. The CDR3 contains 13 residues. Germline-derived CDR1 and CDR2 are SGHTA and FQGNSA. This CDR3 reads CASSLSPGEPPSF. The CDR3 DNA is TGTGCCAGCAGCTTAAGCCCGGGAGAGCCGCCCTCCTTT.

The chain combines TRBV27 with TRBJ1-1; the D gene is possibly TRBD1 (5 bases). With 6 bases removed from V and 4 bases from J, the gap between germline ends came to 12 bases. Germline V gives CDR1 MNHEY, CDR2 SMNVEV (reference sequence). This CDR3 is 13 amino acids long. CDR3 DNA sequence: TGTGCCAGCAGCATCAGGGAAGGCACTGAAGCTTTCTTT. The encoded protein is CASSIREGTEAFF.

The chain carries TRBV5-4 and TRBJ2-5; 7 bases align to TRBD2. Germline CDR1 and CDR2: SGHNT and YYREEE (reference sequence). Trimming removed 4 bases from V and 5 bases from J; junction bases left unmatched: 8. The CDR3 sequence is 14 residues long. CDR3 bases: TGTGCCAGCAGCCCTCGGGGGGATGAGGAGACCCAGTACTTC. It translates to CASSPRGDEETQYF. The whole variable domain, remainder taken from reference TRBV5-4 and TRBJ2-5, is ETGVTQSPTHLIKTRGQQVTLRCSSQSGHNTVSWYQQALGQGPQFIFQYYREEENGRGNFPPRFSGLQFPNYSSELNVNALELDDSALYLCASSPRGDEETQYFGPGTRLLVL.

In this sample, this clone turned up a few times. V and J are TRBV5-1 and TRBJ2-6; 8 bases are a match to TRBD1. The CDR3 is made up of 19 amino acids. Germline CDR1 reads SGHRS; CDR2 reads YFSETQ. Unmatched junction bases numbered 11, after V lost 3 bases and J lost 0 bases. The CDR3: CASSSIRQGPRSGANVLTF. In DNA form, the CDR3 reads TGCGCCAGCAGCTCAATTAGACAGGGGCCACGCTCTGGGGCCAACGTCCTGACTTTC.

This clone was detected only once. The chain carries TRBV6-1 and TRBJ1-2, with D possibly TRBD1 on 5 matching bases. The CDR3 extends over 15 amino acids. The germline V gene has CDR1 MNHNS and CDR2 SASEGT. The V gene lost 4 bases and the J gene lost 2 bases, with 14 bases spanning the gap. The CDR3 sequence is CASSVDRPTNYGYTF. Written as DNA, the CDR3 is TGTGCCAGCAGTGTAGACAGACCCACCAACTATGGCTACACCTTC.

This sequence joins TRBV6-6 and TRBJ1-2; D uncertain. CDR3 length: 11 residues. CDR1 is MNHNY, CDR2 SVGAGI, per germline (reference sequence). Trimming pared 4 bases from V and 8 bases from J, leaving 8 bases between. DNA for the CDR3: TGTGCCAGCAGTTTTAGTTTAGGCTACACCTTC. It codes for CASSFSLGYTF.

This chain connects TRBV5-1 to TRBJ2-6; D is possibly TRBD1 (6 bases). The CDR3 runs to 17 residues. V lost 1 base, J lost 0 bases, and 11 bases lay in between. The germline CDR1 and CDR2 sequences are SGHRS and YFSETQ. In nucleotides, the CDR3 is TGCGCCAGCAGCTTGTTTGGCAGGGGCTCTGGGGCCAACGTCCTGACTTTC. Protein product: CASSLFGRGSGANVLTF.

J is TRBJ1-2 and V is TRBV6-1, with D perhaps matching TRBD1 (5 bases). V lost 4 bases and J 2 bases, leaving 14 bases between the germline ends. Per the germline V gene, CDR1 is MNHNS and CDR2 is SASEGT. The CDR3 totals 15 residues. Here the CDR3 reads CASSGLGRENYGYTF. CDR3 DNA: TGTGCCAGCAGTGGCCTGGGACGGGAAAACTATGGCTACACCTTC.

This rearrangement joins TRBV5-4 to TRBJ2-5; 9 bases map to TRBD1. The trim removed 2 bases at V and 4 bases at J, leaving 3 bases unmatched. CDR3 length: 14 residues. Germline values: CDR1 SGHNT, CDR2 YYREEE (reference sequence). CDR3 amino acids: CASSLQGAAETQYF. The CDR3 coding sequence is TGTGCCAGCAGCTTACAGGGGGCCGCAGAGACCCAGTACTTC.